A single TCR beta chain is shown here with its context. The length of the CDR3 is 16 residues. CDR1 is SGHRS and CDR2 is YFSETQ in the germline V gene. V lost 3 bases and J 7 bases, leaving 17 bases between the germline ends. The protocol was immunoSEQ multiplex PCR, while the TCRdb copy is restricted to in-frame clones and leaves out a portion. The data contain approximately 200,000 clones, about 90% of them singletons. These data belong to a study of blood T cell repertoires in COVID-19. Study as a whole: In each case, the material was cDNA or gDNA derived from T cells, B-cell-depleted T cells, or PBMCs.

The sequence was collected from a man between 35 and 55 years old with active or convalescent COVID-19. The sequenced sample was peripheral blood. The J gene is TRBJ1-6, the V gene TRBV5-1; D is perhaps TRBD1 (5 bases). The CDR3 sequence: CASSSFTGKMNSPLHF. Written as DNA, the CDR3 is TGCGCCAGCAGCTCGTTTACAGGAAAGATGAATTCACCCCTCCACTTT.